This TCR beta chain came from a study of vaccination and CD4 T cells after COVID-19. The wider study: Two of the convalescents were Hispanic, and convalescents were six males and four females.

Study conclusions and caveats: The cohort comprised relatively few convalescent patients, and no early post-infection timepoints were analyzed.

This clonotype was seen only a few times. Its antigen remains unidentified. This sample's treatment: approximately 11-day PBMC culture with coronavirus spike peptide pools or control peptides (ViraFEST assay). Via ViraFEST, peptide pools expanded antigen-specific T cells before TCR sequencing. An Oncomine TCR Beta short-read assay was used to sequence the DNA from cultured CD4+ T cells. Using its own MiXCR run on the PCR reads, TCRdb lists one record per CDR3 protein. This repertoire shows around 13,000 distinct CDR3 sequences, 35% to 55% found once; its top ten account for roughly 21%. The CDR3 spans 15 residues. V was pared by 1 base and J by 4 bases, with 5 bases of the junction left unmatched. The germline CDR1 and CDR2 sequences are MNHEY and SVGAGI.

The starting material was CD4+ T cells from blood, cultured in vitro, obtained before SARS-CoV-2 vaccination. This sequence joins TRBV6-5 and TRBJ1-1; 8 nucleotides agree with TRBD1. This TCR was sampled from a human donor who had recovered from COVID-19. CDR3 protein: CASSYFGQGGTEAFF. Here the CDR3 DNA reads TGTGCCAGCAGTTACTTTGGACAGGGTGGCACTGAAGCTTTCTTT.